This paragraph covers one T cell receptor (beta chain) sequence. This clonotype has a handful of counts. Its antigen remains unidentified. Base qualities are not recorded, but no much larger clone differs from it by a single base. The study was a case-control design nested within a healthcare worker cohort in London, UK, with weekly nasopharyngeal swab PCR tests and blood sampling. Between 23 and 31 March 2020, the week of the UK lockdown, healthcare workers were enrolled and then followed up weekly for as long as 16 weeks. This entry is derived from a study of early T cells in non-severe SARS-CoV-2 infection (dated by TCRdb to 2020 to 2022). About the study as a whole: Bulk RNA from unsorted whole blood was used for TCR sequencing, so alpha and beta chains could not be paired.

The junction carries 15 bases between V and J, which are trimmed by 3 bases and 6 bases respectively. The CDR3 starts with the cysteine, ends with the phenylalanine, and has 14 residues. CDR3 DNA only is kept here, 42 bases in frame from base 1. CDR1 KGHSH and CDR2 LQKENI are derived from the germline V gene. What the authors observed across the whole study: Matching against VDJdb was skewed toward anti-spike CD8 responses, likely underestimated virus-specific expansions, and missed private and CD4 specificities.

Receptors were amplified or captured by 5' RACE. Sequencer: NextSeq 500. Unique molecular identifiers were attached to individual cDNA molecules in the TCR library protocol so that sequencing error and PCR bias could be corrected. TCR alpha and beta chains were both sequenced, and the abundances of alpha and beta sequences in each sample were closely correlated with each other. As for the authors' bioinformatics: V gene, J gene and CDR3 annotation of TCR sequences was performed with Decombinator V4. TCRs were defined as expanded if a significant change between any two time points was detected under a Poisson model with p below 0.0001. Abundances of TCRs were expressed as counts per million after normalisation to the total number of TCRs sequenced in each sample. TRAV1-2 paired with TRAJ12, TRAJ20 or TRAJ33 defined MAIT TCRs, while TRAV10 paired with TRAJ18 defined iNKT TCRs. VDJdb, accessed 1 November 2021, was searched for CMV, EBV and SARS-CoV-2 annotated TCRs, excluding TCRs annotated for multiple antigens. In-frame beta chains were kept once TCRdb had trimmed the public reads at Q25 with fastp and called clones with MiXCR. Every entry covers one CDR3 protein and lists the most common genes and DNA from its rows. What appears here as the V and J calls and clone size reflects TCRdb's work, not the paper's. In this sample the table shows just under 85,000 distinct CDR3 sequences, 8.5% to 12% of which occur a single time. The ten most abundant clones make up approximately 8% of the sample.

The specimen was whole blood, collected at baseline. This sequence originates from an adult who was a healthcare worker with PCR-confirmed SARS-CoV-2 infection or an uninfected control (not recorded which). Here the chain combines TRBV18 and TRBJ2-7, with TRBD1 perhaps the D gene, on 6 matching bases. The DNA sequence is given as TGTGCCAGCTCACCCCCGTCAGGGGTCGTCGAGCAGTACTTC. Translation gives CASSPPSGVVEQYF.